This T cell receptor (beta chain) was retrieved from a study of breast tumors, draining lymph nodes, adjacent tissues. Study-level results: Compared with basal-like, luminal-like tumors shared significantly more repertoire with nontumor tissue. Findings are consistent with lymph node origin and intratumoral expansion of most tumor T cells. Tumors had less TCR diversity than lymph nodes, more than nontumor tissue. That most tumor T cells come from lymph nodes remained unproven.

The germline V gene encodes CDR1 SEHNR and CDR2 FQNEAQ (reference sequence). CDR3 size: 14 residues. V was pared by 1 base and J by 1 base, with 8 bases between. A remark on this clonotype: Its antigen remains unidentified.

MiXCR was run by TCRdb on the multiplex PCR reads, yielding one entry per CDR3 protein. The table records 30,000 to 40,000 distinct CDR3 sequences, 35% to 40% of them present only once. The chain has TRBV7-9 and TRBJ2-7; D uncertain. The TCR comes from a female donor with breast cancer. Some clones in this sample may be carry-over from other donors' samples. The material sequenced was breast tumor tissue. The CDR3 sequence is CASSLDASSYEQYF. In DNA form, the CDR3 reads TGTGCCAGCAGCTTAGATGCTAGTTCCTACGAGCAGTACTTC.